This paragraph covers one T cell receptor (beta chain) sequence. CDR1 and CDR2 from the germline V gene are SGHNT and YENEEA. The CDR3 is 15 amino acids. J gave up 7 bases and V 4 bases, and 12 bases lay outside the gene matches. This record comes from a study of blood T cell repertoires in COVID-19. Looking at the study overall: Sites in the United States, Italy and Spain provided acute and convalescent COVID-19 samples. T cells, B-cell-depleted T cells, or PBMCs provided the cDNA or gDNA that served as material.

Original processing notes: The authors estimated nucleated cell counts from reference gene primer amplification. Measured with immunoSEQ multiplex PCR; TCRdb has only the in-frame clones, and not every one. V and J calls and clone size come straight from that table; D and trimming were deduced from the DNA. The sample yields tens of thousands of clones, just over 85% seen once. The TCR comes from a woman in her 70s with active COVID-19. The gene calls are TRBV11-3 and TRBJ2-7, with TRBD1 matching 8 bases. The sample consisted of peripheral blood. The CDR3, as DNA: TGTGCCAGCAGCTCGCAGGGGGCGACGTGGGGGGAGCAGTACTTC. Translated, it gives CASSSQGATWGEQYF.